This T cell receptor (beta chain) was identified during a study of cytomegalovirus exposure and HLA in healthy donors. Study background: Roughly 80 million unique TCRs from HLA-typed donors made up an early data release.

Broader study findings: A later look showed TCR association rates differing by HLA locus, highest for DRB1 and lowest for HLA-C. About 87% or about 30% of the time was how often most TCR beta V segments were productive, according to an earlier analysis. A later analysis reportedly found fewer N-insertions in an Asian-associated ancestry cluster than the approximately 660-donor mean.

Germline V gene lookup returns CDR1 LNHDA and CDR2 SQIVND (reference sequence). There are 14 residues in the CDR3. Between the trimmed V and J ends, which lost 5 bases and 3 bases, there was a span of 10 bases. Points on this clone: Its specificity is unknown.

This PCR relied on a set of 60 Vbeta primers and 13 Jbeta primers. The method was immunoSEQ multiplex PCR; TCRdb's version includes in-frame clones alone and lacks a portion of them. The data contain 150,000 to 200,000 clones, over 65% of them singletons. Sample: PBMCs. The chain employs TRBV19 and TRBJ2-2, with D maybe TRBD2 (5 bases). The receptor was isolated from a young man in good health and CMV-seropositive. The CDR3 sequence is CASSLAGYTGELFF. CDR3 coding DNA: TGTGCCAGTAGTTTGGCGGGTTACACCGGGGAGCTGTTTTTT. Full variable domain (missing parts from reference TRBV19 and TRBJ2-2): DGGITQSPKYLFRKEGQNVTLSCEQNLNHDAMYWYRQDPGQGLRLIYYSQIVNDFQKGDIAEGYSVSREKKESFPLTVTSAQKNPTAFYLCASSLAGYTGELFFGEGSRLTVL.